These T cell receptor beta chains were read from a single sample in a study of T cells in Graves' hyperthyroidism and ophthalmopathy. TCRdb called the multiplex PCR reads again in MiXCR, with one record for every CDR3 protein. The table lists about 360,000 distinct CDR3 sequences, around 14% of them singletons. Sample: blood. Receptors originate from a woman between 18 and 30 years old with Graves' hyperthyroidism. CDR3s leave out the opening cysteine and the closing phenylalanine or tryptophan. Rows may omit the clone size; those that give it use once, few, many or a size class.

TRBV3-1	.	TRBJ2-5	ASSQHYGEETQY
TRBV28	few	TRBJ2-7	ASLQGATYEQY
TRBV5-1	many	TRBJ2-7	ASSPGGSGDPQY
TRBV7-9	many	TRBJ1-1	ASSLEAIEWTEAF
TRBV9	few	TRBJ2-3	ASSVGRQGGDTQY
TRBV6-6	many	TRBJ1-1	ASSYSPQGVTEAF
TRBV24-1	few	TRBJ2-3	ATSDEGEEGNTQY
TRBV20-1	many	TRBJ2-7	SAISGMYEQY
TRBV2	many	TRBJ2-7	ASSEAPGRGYEQY
TRBV12-3/TRBV12-4	.	TRBJ2-7	ASSLAVGQGYEQY
TRBV30	few	TRBJ2-1	AWSGPHNEQF
TRBV2	few	TRBJ2-7	AISIAYEQY
TRBV13	many	TRBJ2-5	ASSPPSGRAPQTQY
TRBV28	few	TRBJ2-1	ASSLGGRAAYNEQF
TRBV3-1	many	TRBJ2-2	ASSQREGTGELF
TRBV20-1	many	TRBJ2-7	SAYLAYEQY
TRBV2	many	TRBJ2-2	ASIRQRGVSGELF
TRBV28	.	TRBJ2-1	ASTPGLAPYNEQF
TRBV6-1	many	TRBJ2-7	ASSVLHGTGSYEQY
TRBV6-2/TRBV6-3	.	TRBJ2-3	ASSSSALGTKGNTQY
TRBV5-8	few	TRBJ2-2	ASSQEDLNTGELF
TRBV2	many	TRBJ1-5	ASSEGGHTYSNQPQH
TRBV28	many	TRBJ1-1	ASSLKVYEAF
TRBV28	many	TRBJ1-4	ASSLGQDREKLF
TRBV4-2	few	TRBJ2-7	ASSQDKLYEQY
TRBV28	many	TRBJ1-6	ASSYEDRILSPLH
TRBV7-9	many	TRBJ2-7	ASSTTSGPPDRGEQY
TRBV7-9	.	TRBJ1-3	ASRPPGVTGNTIY
TRBV20-1	many	TRBJ1-5	SARDGGLNPQH
TRBV19	few	TRBJ1-5	ASSGTGGGQPQH
TRBV24-1	.	TRBJ2-1	ATSVEGTMF
TRBV20-1	many	TRBJ1-2	SARDLGGLLYGYT
TRBV6-2/TRBV6-3	many	TRBJ2-1	ASRKTDNNEQF
TRBV20-1	few	TRBJ2-2	SARGPGELF
TRBV18	many	TRBJ2-7	ASSPSPSGFSYEQY
TRBV6-1	.	TRBJ2-1	ASSERRQGKYNEQF
TRBV3-1	many	TRBJ1-1	ASSQDLGGWTEAF
TRBV3-1	many	TRBJ1-2	ASSQGTGGNYGYT
TRBV18	many	TRBJ2-1	ASSPPSSLYNEQF
TRBV7-9	many	TRBJ2-7	ASSLGASRPGTGYSYEQY
TRBV7-9	.	TRBJ2-3	ASSSKGRAYDTGDTQY
TRBV4-3	.	TRBJ1-2	ASRSTGSGGYT
TRBV20-1	many	TRBJ1-2	SAIRTGVNYGYT
TRBV25-1	few	TRBJ1-2	ASTMGHEYGYT
TRBV2	many	TRBJ2-6	ASTEVFGAAGANVLT
TRBV28	many	TRBJ2-5	ASSPDEGVEETQY
TRBV19	few	TRBJ1-4	ASSISREKLF
TRBV7-9	many	TRBJ1-1	ASSFPGGNTEAF
TRBV10-3	many	TRBJ2-1	AISSGTGVREQF
TRBV20-1	few	TRBJ2-7	SANFMTSEREQY
TRBV20-1	many	TRBJ2-1	SASSLAGGSSYNEQF
TRBV30	many	TRBJ2-7	AWSPSSGRPGYEQY
TRBV27	many	TRBJ1-1	ASSFGTGGVEAF
TRBV28	few	TRBJ2-5	ASSWDNKETQY
TRBV6-1	many	TRBJ1-2	ASSYEQGYGYT